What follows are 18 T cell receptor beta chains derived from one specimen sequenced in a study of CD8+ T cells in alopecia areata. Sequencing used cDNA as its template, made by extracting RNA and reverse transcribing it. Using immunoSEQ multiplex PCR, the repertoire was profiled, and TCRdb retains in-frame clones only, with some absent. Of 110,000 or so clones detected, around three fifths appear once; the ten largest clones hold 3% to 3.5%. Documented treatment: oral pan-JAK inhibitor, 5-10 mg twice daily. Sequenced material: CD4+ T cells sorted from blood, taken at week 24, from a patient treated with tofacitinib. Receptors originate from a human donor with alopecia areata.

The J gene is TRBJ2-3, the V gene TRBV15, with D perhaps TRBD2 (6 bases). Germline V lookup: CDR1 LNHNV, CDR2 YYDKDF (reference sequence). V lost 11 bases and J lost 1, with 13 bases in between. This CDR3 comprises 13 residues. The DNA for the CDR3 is TGTGCCGTGGGGGGTGCGGGCACAGATACGCAGTATTTT. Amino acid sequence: CAVGGAGTDTQYF.

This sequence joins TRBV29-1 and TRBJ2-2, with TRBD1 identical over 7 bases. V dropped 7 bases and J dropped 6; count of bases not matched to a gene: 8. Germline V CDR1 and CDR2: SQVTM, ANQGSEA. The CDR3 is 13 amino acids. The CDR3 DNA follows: TGCAGCGCTGGCTCAGGGGGTCCCGGGGAGCTGTTTTTT. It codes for CSAGSGGPGELFF.

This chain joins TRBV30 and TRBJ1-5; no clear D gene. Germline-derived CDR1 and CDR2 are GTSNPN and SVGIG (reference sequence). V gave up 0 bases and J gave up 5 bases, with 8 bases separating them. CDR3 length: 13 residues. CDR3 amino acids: CAWSVRQDQPQHF. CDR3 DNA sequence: TGTGCCTGGAGTGTACGCCAAGATCAGCCCCAGCATTTT.

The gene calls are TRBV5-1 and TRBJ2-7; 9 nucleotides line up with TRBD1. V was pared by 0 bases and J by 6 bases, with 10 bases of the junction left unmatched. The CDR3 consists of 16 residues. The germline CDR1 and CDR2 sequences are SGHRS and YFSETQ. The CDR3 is CASSLARDRAVGEQYF. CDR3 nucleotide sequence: TGCGCCAGCAGCTTGGCCCGGGACAGGGCGGTCGGCGAGCAGTACTTC.

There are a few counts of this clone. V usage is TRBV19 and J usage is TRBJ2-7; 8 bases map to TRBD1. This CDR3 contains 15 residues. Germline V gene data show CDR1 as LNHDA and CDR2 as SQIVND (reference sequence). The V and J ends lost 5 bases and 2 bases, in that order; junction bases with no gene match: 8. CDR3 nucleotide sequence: TGTGCCAGTAGTCTCGGGACAGGCAGTCCCTACGAGCAGTACTTC. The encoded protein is CASSLGTGSPYEQYF.

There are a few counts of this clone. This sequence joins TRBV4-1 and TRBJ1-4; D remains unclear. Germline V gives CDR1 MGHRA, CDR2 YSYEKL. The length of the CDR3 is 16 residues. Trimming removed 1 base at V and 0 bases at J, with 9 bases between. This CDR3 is CASSQAGSATNEKLFF. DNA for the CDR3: TGCGCCAGCAGCCAAGCAGGTTCTGCAACTAATGAAAAACTGTTTTTT.

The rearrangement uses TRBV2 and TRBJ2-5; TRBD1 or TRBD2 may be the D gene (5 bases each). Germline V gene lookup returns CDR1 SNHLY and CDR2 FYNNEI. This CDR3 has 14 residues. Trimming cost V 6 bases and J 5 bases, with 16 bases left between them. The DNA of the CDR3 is TGTGCCAGCAGCCCGGGGCCCGCGAGGGAGACCCAGTACTTC. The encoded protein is CASSPGPARETQYF.

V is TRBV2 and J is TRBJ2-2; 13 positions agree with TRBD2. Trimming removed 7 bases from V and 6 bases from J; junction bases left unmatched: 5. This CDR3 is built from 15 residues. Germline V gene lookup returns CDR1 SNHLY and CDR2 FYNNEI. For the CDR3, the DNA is TGTGCCAGCAAGGAACTAGCGGGGGGGCCCGGGGAGCTGTTTTTT. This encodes CASKELAGGPGELFF.

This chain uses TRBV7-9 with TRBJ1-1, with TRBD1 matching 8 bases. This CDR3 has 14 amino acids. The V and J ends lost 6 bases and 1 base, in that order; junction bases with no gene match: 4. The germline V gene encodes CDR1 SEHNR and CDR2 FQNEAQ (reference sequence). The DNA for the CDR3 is TGTGCCAGCAGGGACAGGGACAAGAACACTGAAGCTTTCTTT. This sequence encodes CASRDRDKNTEAFF.

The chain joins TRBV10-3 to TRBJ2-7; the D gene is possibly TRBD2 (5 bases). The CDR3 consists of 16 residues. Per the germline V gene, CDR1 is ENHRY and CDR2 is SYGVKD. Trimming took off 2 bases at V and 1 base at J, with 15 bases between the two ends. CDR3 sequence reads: CAISENEGRGSYEQYF. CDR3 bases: TGTGCCATCAGTGAGAACGAGGGAAGAGGATCCTACGAGCAGTACTTC.

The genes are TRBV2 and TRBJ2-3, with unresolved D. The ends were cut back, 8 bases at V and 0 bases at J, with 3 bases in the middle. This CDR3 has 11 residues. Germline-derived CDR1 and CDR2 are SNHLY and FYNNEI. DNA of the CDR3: TGTGCCAGCGAGAGCACAGATACGCAGTATTTT. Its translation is CASESTDTQYF.

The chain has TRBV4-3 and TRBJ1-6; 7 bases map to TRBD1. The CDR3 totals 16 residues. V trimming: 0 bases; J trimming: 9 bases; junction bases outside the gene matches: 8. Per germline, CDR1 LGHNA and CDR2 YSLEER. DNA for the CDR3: TGCGCCAGCAGCCAAGATCAGTGGGACAGCACTTCACCCCTCCACTTT. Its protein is CASSQDQWDSTSPLHF.

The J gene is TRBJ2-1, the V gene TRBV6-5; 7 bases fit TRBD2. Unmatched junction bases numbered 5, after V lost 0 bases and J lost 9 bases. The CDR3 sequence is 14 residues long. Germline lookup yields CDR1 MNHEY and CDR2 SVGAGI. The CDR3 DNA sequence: TGTGCCAGCAGTTACTCGCGGGAGTACGGTGAGCAGTTCTTC. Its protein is CASSYSREYGEQFF.

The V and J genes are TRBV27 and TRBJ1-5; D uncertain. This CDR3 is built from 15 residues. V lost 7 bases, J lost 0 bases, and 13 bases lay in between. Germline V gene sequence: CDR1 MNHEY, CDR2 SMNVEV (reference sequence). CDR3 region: CASKGKLYSNQPQHF. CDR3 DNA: TGTGCCAGCAAGGGAAAACTTTATAGCAATCAGCCCCAGCATTTT.

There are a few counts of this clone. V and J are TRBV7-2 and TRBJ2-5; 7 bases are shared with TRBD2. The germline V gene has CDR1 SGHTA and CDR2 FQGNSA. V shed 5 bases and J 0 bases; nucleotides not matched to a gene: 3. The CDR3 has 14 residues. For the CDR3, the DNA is TGTGCCAGCAGCAGGGGACTATACCAAGAGACCCAGTACTTC. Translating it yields CASSRGLYQETQYF. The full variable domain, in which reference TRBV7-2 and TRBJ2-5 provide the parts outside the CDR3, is GAGVSQSPSNKVTEKGKDVELRCDPISGHTALYWYRQSLGQGLEFLIYFQGNSAPDKSGLPSDRFSAERTGGSVSTLTIQRTQQEDSAVYLCASSRGLYQETQYFGPGTRLLVL.

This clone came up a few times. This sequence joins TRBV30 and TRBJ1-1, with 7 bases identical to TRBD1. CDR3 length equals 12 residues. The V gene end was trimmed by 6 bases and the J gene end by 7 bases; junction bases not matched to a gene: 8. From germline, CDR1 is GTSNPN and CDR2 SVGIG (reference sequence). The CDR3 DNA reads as TGTGCCTGTAATCAGGGGGTGATTGAAGCTTTCTTT. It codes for CACNQGVIEAFF.

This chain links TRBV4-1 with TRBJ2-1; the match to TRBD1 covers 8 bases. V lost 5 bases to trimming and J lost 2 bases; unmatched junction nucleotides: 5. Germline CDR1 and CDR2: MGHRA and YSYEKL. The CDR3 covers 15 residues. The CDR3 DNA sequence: TGCGCCAGCAGCTGCGGGACAGGACCCTACAATGAGCAGTTCTTC. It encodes CASSCGTGPYNEQFF.

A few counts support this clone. CDR3 DNA: TGTGCTAGTGGTTTGAGGGTAGGAGATACGCAGTATTTT. Translating it yields CASGLRVGDTQYF. This sequence joins TRBV12-5 and TRBJ2-3; the D is unclear. The length of the CDR3 is 13 residues. CDR1 is LGHNT and CDR2 is FRNRAP in the germline V gene. V lost 2 bases, J lost 5 bases, and 8 bases lay in between.